This TCR beta chain was captured in a study of sequential checkpoint blockade in melanoma. Study-wide context: Both treatment sequences were followed by maintenance nivolumab. TCRbeta immunosequencing was performed on DNA from around 91 pretreatment melanoma tumor samples.

This clone was counted many times. Trimming took off 3 bases at V and 1 base at J, with 24 bases between the two ends. Germline V CDR1 and CDR2: SGHNT, YENEEA. This CDR3 is 19 amino acids long. The table came from immunoSEQ multiplex PCR; TCRdb's copy has only in-frame clones and leaves some out. The table has over a thousand clones, around 25% seen once. Documented treatment: randomized to nivolumab then ipilimumab (arm A) or the reverse (arm B). None of the patients previously received DNA-damaging chemotherapy. The rearrangement uses TRBV11-3 and TRBJ2-5; D is possibly TRBD2 (7 bases). The source was tumor tissue (inferred from file names), collected from a patient given nivolumab and ipilimumab in sequence. This TCR was recovered from a human donor with melanoma. CDR3 sequence reads: CASSLDPGGGGVGQETQYF. The CDR3 DNA sequence: TGTGCCAGCAGCTTGGACCCCGGTGGGGGGGGCGTCGGCCAAGAGACCCAGTACTTC.